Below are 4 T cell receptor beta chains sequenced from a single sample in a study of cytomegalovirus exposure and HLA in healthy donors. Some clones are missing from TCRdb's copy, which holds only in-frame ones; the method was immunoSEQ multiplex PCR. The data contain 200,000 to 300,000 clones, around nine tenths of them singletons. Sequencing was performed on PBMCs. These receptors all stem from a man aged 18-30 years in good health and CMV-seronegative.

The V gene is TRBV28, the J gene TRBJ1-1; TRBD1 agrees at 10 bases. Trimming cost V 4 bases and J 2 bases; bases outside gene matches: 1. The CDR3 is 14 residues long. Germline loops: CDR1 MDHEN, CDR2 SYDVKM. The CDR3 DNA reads TGTGCCAGCAGTTCGACAGGGGGCAACACTGAAGCTTTCTTT. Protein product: CASSSTGGNTEAFF.

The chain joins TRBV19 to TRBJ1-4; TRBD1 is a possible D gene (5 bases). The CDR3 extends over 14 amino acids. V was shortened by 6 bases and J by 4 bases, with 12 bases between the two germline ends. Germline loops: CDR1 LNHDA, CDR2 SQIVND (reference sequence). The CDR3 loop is CASRTDPDNEKLFF. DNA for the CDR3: TGTGCCAGTAGGACAGATCCTGATAATGAAAAACTGTTTTTT.

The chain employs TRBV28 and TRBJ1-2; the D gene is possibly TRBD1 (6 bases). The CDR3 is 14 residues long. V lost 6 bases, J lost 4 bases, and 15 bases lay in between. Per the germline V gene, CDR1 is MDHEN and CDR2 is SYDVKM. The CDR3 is CASSPWTAFYGYTF. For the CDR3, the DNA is TGTGCCAGCAGCCCATGGACAGCTTTCTATGGCTACACCTTC.

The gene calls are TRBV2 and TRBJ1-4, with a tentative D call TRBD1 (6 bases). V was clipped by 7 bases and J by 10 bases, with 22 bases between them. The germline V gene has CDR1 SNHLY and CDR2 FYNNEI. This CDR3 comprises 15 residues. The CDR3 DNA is TGTGCCAGCACGGCGATAGGGGGTCAGCATAGAAAACTGTTTTTT. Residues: CASTAIGGQHRKLFF.